These T cell receptor beta chains were read from a single sample in a study of neoadjuvant nivolumab and ipilimumab in lung cancer. Profiling relied on immunoSEQ multiplex PCR, and the TCRdb table lists in-frame clones only, not all of them. The sample contains about 9,000 clones, about 80% of which appear only once. The sequencing here drew on tumor tissue, taken after neoadjuvant nivolumab, alone or with ipilimumab, at or shortly before surgery. These receptors were taken from an adult with non-small cell lung cancer. The CDR3 runs from the conserved cysteine through the conserved F or W. D genes are given only for firm matches. Part of the rows lack a size; the others show once, few, many or a class for expanded clones.

length,size,V,J,D,CDR3,DNA
14,.,TRBV5-1,TRBJ2-7,TRBD1,CASSWTGTNYEQYF,TGCGCCAGCAGCTGGACAGGTACCAACTACGAGCAGTACTTC
13,.,TRBV11-3,TRBJ2-5,.,CASSSRGSETQYF,TGTGCCAGCAGCTCCAGGGGTAGCGAGACCCAGTACTTC
15,.,TRBV5-5,TRBJ1-5,.,CASTQGLTGNQPQHF,TGTGCCAGCACGCAGGGGTTGACTGGCAATCAGCCCCAGCATTTT
15,.,TRBV6-6,TRBJ1-1,.,CASSPPHSRSTEAFF,TGTGCCAGCAGCCCCCCTCATAGCCGGAGCACTGAAGCTTTCTTT
14,few,TRBV19,TRBJ1-2,.,CASSSPGKSYGYTF,TGTGCCAGTAGTTCTCCGGGAAAAAGCTATGGCTACACCTTC
17,.,TRBV7-2,TRBJ2-3,.,CASSLDGGGRLTDTQYF,TGTGCCAGCAGCTTAGACGGCGGCGGCAGGCTCACAGATACGCAGTATTTT
15,.,TRBV5-1,TRBJ2-7,.,CASSLSLDSTYEQYF,TGCGCCAGCAGCTTGTCTCTGGACTCAACCTACGAGCAGTACTTC
13,.,TRBV9,TRBJ1-2,.,CASSVLGRGGYTF,TGTGCCAGCAGCGTATTGGGCAGGGGTGGCTACACCTTC
15,.,TRBV7-2,TRBJ2-7,.,CASSFSGLSSYEQYF,TGTGCCAGCAGCTTTTCGGGTTTGAGCTCCTACGAGCAGTACTTC
17,.,TRBV18,TRBJ2-3,TRBD2,CASSPSTSGTGTDTQYF,TGTGCCAGCTCACCGTCGACTAGCGGGACGGGCACAGATACGCAGTATTTT
16,.,TRBV19,TRBJ1-5,TRBD1,CASRPGQGNSNQPQHF,TGTGCCAGTAGACCGGGACAGGGGAATAGCAATCAGCCCCAGCATTTT
12,few,TRBV9,TRBJ2-1,.,CASSVLANEQFF,TGTGCCAGCAGCGTACTAGCCAATGAGCAGTTCTTC
15,.,TRBV11-2,TRBJ1-1,.,CASSLEVGGYTEAFF,TGTGCCAGCAGCTTAGAGGTAGGAGGATACACTGAAGCTTTCTTT
13,.,TRBV2,TRBJ2-5,.,CATHAGPEETQYF,TGTGCCACTCACGCGGGTCCGGAGGAGACCCAGTACTTC
13,few,TRBV5-1,TRBJ2-1,.,CASKEQGDNEQFF,TGCGCCAGCAAGGAACAGGGAGACAATGAGCAGTTCTTC
15,.,TRBV5-1,TRBJ1-6,.,CASSEARGGSSPLHF,TGCGCCAGCAGCGAGGCCCGGGGGGGGAGTTCACCCCTCCACTTT
15,.,TRBV5-1,TRBJ2-1,.,CASSRLGTGVNEQFF,TGCGCCAGCAGCCGCTTAGGGACCGGGGTTAATGAGCAGTTCTTC
12,few,TRBV5-4,TRBJ1-2,.,CASSLGYAGYTF,TGTGCCAGCAGCTTGGGGTATGCCGGCTACACCTTC
14,few,TRBV11-2,TRBJ1-5,.,CASSSEAGAQPQHF,TGTGCCAGCAGCTCAGAAGCGGGGGCCCAGCCCCAGCATTTT
16,.,TRBV9,TRBJ2-1,.,CASSLTERGLGDEQFF,TGTGCCAGCAGCCTAACGGAGAGAGGGCTTGGGGATGAGCAGTTCTTC
14,.,TRBV9,TRBJ1-3,TRBD1,CASSPTGGRNTIYF,TGTGCCAGCAGCCCGACAGGGGGGAGAAACACCATATATTTT
12,.,TRBV27,TRBJ2-3,.,CASSLHAGQKYF,TGTGCCAGCAGTTTGCATGCGGGGCAGAAGTATTTT
14,.,TRBV30,TRBJ2-7,.,CAWEGLETSYEQYF,TGTGCCTGGGAGGGATTAGAGACCTCCTACGAGCAGTACTTC
13,.,TRBV9,TRBJ1-2,.,CASSVSGLSGYTF,TGTGCCAGCAGCGTTTCAGGCCTTTCCGGCTACACCTTC
10,.,TRBV6-1,TRBJ2-5,.,CASMGETQYF,TGTGCCAGCATGGGAGAGACCCAGTACTTC
10,.,TRBV18,TRBJ2-2,.,CASSAGELFF,TGTGCCAGCTCAGCCGGGGAGCTGTTTTTT
14,once,TRBV5-5,TRBJ2-1,TRBD1,CASSLGTGRYEQFF,TGTGCCAGCAGCTTGGGGACAGGGAGGTATGAGCAGTTCTTC
18,.,TRBV10-3,TRBJ1-1,TRBD1,CAISDTRGPTGGRTEAFF,TGTGCCATCAGTGATACCAGGGGTCCGACAGGGGGCAGGACTGAAGCTTTCTTT
16,.,TRBV2,TRBJ1-2,.,CASGAAIHGQGTAPTF,TGTGCCAGTGGCGCCGCAATACATGGCCAAGGGACCGCCCCAACCTTC
15,.,TRBV30,TRBJ1-2,.,CAWRPHGPRSYGYTF,TGTGCCTGGAGACCCCACGGGCCGCGGTCCTATGGCTACACCTTC
14,.,TRBV6-6,TRBJ1-5,.,CATYPWGGNQPQHF,TGTGCCACTTACCCTTGGGGTGGGAATCAGCCCCAGCATTTT
13,.,TRBV5-1,TRBJ2-7,.,CASSFRDPDEQYF,TGCGCCAGCAGCTTTAGGGACCCTGACGAGCAGTACTTC
17,.,TRBV5-4,TRBJ2-5,.,CASTSPPGGQEEGTQYF,TGTGCCAGCACCTCCCCCCCCGGCGGACAAGAAGAAGGGACCCAGTACTTC
13,.,TRBV7-3,TRBJ2-7,.,CASSLTPGYEQYF,TGTGCCAGCAGCTTAACCCCAGGTTACGAGCAGTACTTC
12,.,TRBV2,TRBJ1-3,.,CASRVSGNTIYF,TGTGCCAGCAGGGTATCTGGAAACACCATATATTTT
16,.,TRBV5-1,TRBJ1-4,.,CASSPSTQDPGEKLFF,TGCGCCAGCAGTCCGAGTACTCAGGACCCAGGTGAAAAACTGTTTTTT
13,.,TRBV6-1,TRBJ1-5,.,CASKAGGNQPQHF,TGTGCCAGCAAGGCGGGAGGCAATCAGCCCCAGCATTTT
14,.,TRBV5-1,TRBJ1-6,.,CASRETGSYSPLHF,TGCGCCAGCAGGGAGACAGGTAGTTACTCACCCCTCCACTTT
12,.,TRBV10-1,TRBJ2-1,.,CASSSGYNEQFF,TGCGCCAGCTCGTCCGGGTACAATGAGCAGTTCTTC
14,.,TRBV2,TRBJ1-2,.,CASSEAAHLGGYTF,TGTGCCAGCAGTGAAGCGGCTCACTTGGGGGGCTACACCTTC
13,.,TRBV27,TRBJ2-3,.,CASSSARTDTQYF,TGTGCCAGCAGTTCTGCGCGCACAGATACGCAGTATTTT
13,.,TRBV6-5,TRBJ1-5,.,CATRGRGDQPQHF,TGTGCCACCCGGGGCAGGGGAGATCAGCCCCAGCATTTT
12,.,TRBV18,TRBJ2-5,TRBD2,CASSPGGETQYF,TGTGCCAGCTCACCCGGGGGGGAGACCCAGTACTTC
11,.,TRBV29-1,TRBJ2-7,.,CSPGGSYEQYF,TGCAGCCCCGGAGGCTCCTACGAGCAGTACTTC
13,.,TRBV19,TRBJ2-1,.,CASSTTQGYEQFF,TGTGCCAGTAGTACCACCCAGGGGTATGAGCAGTTCTTC
13,.,TRBV11-3,TRBJ2-7,.,CASSSGPSYEQYF,TGTGCCAGCAGCTCGGGTCCTTCCTACGAGCAGTACTTC
18,few,TRBV13,TRBJ2-3,.,CASSLGNSGKWGTDTQYF,TGTGCCAGCAGCTTAGGGAACAGCGGAAAATGGGGGACAGATACGCAGTATTTT
14,.,TRBV5-4,TRBJ1-1,.,CASSMRGGLSEAFF,TGTGCCAGCAGTATGAGGGGAGGATTGTCTGAAGCTTTCTTT